This TCR beta chain was captured by sequencing in a study of cytomegalovirus exposure and HLA in healthy donors. PCR was performed using 60 Vbeta and 13 Jbeta primers. The table came from immunoSEQ multiplex PCR; TCRdb's copy has only in-frame clones and leaves some out. The sample has 95,000 to 130,000 clones, around a tenth seen once. This CDR3 is 15 amino acids long. Germline loops: CDR1 MDHEN, CDR2 SYDVKM. J gave up 6 bases and V 2 bases, and 8 bases lay outside the gene matches. The J gene is TRBJ1-1, the V gene TRBV28; TRBD1 matches at 8 bases. The TCR originated in a man younger than 40 in good health and CMV-seronegative. Material: PBMCs. CDR3 sequence reads: CASSLLRGQAPEAFF. The CDR3 DNA reads as TGTGCCAGCAGTTTACTTCGGGGACAGGCCCCTGAAGCTTTCTTT. Variable domain in full (rest from reference TRBV28 and TRBJ1-1): DVKVTQSSRYLVKRTGEKVFLECVQDMDHENMFWYRQDPGLGLRLIYFSYDVKMKEKGDIPEGYSVSREKKERFSLILESASTNQTSMYLCASSLLRGQAPEAFFGQGTRLTVV.